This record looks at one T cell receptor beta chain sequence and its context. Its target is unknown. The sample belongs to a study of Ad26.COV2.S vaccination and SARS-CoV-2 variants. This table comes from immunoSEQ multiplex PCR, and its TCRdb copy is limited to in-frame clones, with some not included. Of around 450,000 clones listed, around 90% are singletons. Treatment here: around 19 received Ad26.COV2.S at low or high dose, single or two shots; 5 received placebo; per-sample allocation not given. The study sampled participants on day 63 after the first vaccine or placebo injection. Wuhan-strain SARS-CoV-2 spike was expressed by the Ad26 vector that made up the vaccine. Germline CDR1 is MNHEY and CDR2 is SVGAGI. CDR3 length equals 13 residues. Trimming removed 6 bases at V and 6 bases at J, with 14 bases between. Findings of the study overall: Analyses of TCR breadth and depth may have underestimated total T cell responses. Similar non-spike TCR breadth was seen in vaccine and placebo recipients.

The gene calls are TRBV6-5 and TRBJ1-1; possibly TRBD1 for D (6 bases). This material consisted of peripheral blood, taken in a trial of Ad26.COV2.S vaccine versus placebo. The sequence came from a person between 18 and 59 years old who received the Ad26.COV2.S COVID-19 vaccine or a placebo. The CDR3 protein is CASSEVGGSEAFF. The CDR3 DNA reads TGTGCCAGCAGCGAGGTCGGGGGCTCTGAAGCTTTCTTT.